The entry that follows covers one T cell receptor (beta chain) sequence. Its antigen is currently unknown. A read error is likely here: a far larger clone is one base away. This specimen comes from a study of beta chain features in type 1 diabetes. Study background: In age, gender and cell yields, patients were similar to healthy donors. Notes on the study in general: Shorter TCRB CDR3s, moderately but significantly so, were found in Type 1 diabetes patients in all four CD4+ subsets.

Markers CD45RO/CCR7/CD25/CD127/CD95/CD27 served to sort CD4+ naive, central memory, regulatory and stem cell-like memory cells. The CDR3 totals 15 residues. Germline assignment: CDR1 MNHEY and CDR2 SMNVEV (reference sequence). V was cut by 8 bases and J by 0 bases, with 11 bases left in between. The investigators reverse transcribed all of the isolated RNA, so they sequenced expressed TCRB transcripts. Assay: immunoSEQ multiplex PCR; the TCRdb copy retains only in-frame clones and omits some. The table lists 100,000 to 150,000 clones, around 16% of them singletons. The clonotype was recovered from a man between 18 and 29 years old with type 1 diabetes. Specimen: central memory CD4+ T cells from blood. This chain uses TRBV27 with TRBJ2-6; D call uncertain. CDR3 in DNA: TGTGCCAGCTGCGCAATTAACTCTGGGGCCAACGTCCTGACTTTC. Protein: CASCAINSGANVLTF.